A single TCR beta chain is shown here with its context. Its antigen is still unknown. Here immunoSEQ multiplex PCR was the method, and the copy in TCRdb shows in-frame clones only, minus some. The table shows about 220,000 clones, with roughly 91% occurring only once. The data were taken from a study of T cell responses to AZD1222 COVID-19 vaccine. Study results and caveats: Within unmutated variant regions lay the reported targets of nearly half of spike-specific TCRs. The donor group comprised mostly white British people and more females; the analysis possibly underestimated clonal diversity.

The sample here was peripheral blood, taken on day 0 of MenACWY control vaccination. The clonotype was recovered from an adult in good health.

DNA for the CDR3: TGCGCCAGCAGCCAAGATTATGGGTATCCCAATTCACCCCTCCACTTT. It yields the protein CASSQDYGYPNSPLHF. This sequence joins TRBV4-1 and TRBJ1-6, with D uncertain. With 0 bases removed from V and 7 bases from J, the gap between germline ends came to 13 bases. Germline loops: CDR1 MGHRA, CDR2 YSYEKL. The CDR3 is made up of 16 amino acids.